This record looks at one T cell receptor (beta chain) sequence and its context. This sample is drawn from a study of response to subunit inactivated influenza vaccine. TCRdb used MiXCR to reprocess the RT-PCR reads, holding one entry per CDR3 protein. Among about 800,000 distinct CDR3 sequences, approximately 21% were seen once, and the ten largest hold more than 8.5%. Trimming left V 0 bases short and J 4 bases short, with 9 bases between. The CDR3 is made up of 14 amino acids. Germline CDR1 reads SGHRS; CDR2 reads YFSETQ. The receptor's source is a man in his fifties or sixties who received an inactivated influenza vaccine. The sequencing used PBMCs from blood, collected roughly 5 days after vaccination. The chain links TRBV5-1 to TRBJ2-3, with a tentative D call TRBD2 (6 bases). CDR3 loop: CASSLETGADTQYF. The CDR3 DNA is TGCGCCAGCAGCTTGGAAACGGGGGCAGATACGCAGTATTTT.